This paragraph reports one TCR beta chain. Enrollment of patients from Seattle took place during active infection, with longitudinal follow-up. This entry belongs to a study of blood T cell repertoires in COVID-19. The overall study: Acute and convalescent COVID-19 samples came from the United States, Italy and Spain. Sample material is recorded as cDNA or gDNA derived from T cells, B-cell-depleted T cells, or PBMCs.

Authors' data handling: The authors estimated nucleated cell counts from reference gene primer amplification. The repertoire was sequenced with immunoSEQ multiplex PCR; TCRdb's copy has only in-frame clones and lacks some. V, J and clone size derive from that table, while D and trimming were established from the DNA sequence. The table has hundreds of thousands of clones, almost 90% seen once; the top ten hold 10% to 12%. The length of the CDR3 is 15 residues. Germline CDR1 is SGHRS and CDR2 is YFSETQ. The V gene lost 2 bases and the J gene lost 4 bases, with 15 bases spanning the gap. The sequenced material came from peripheral blood. The rearrangement uses TRBV5-1 and TRBJ1-2, with D possibly TRBD1 on 5 matching bases. The sequence derives from a young woman with COVID-19, enrolled during active disease. CDR3 in amino acids: CASSFDRSRPYGYTF. The CDR3 DNA is TGCGCCAGCAGCTTTGACAGATCGAGACCCTATGGCTACACCTTC.